A selection of T cell receptor beta chains follows, all from one sample in a study of cytomegalovirus exposure and HLA in healthy donors. Clones were sequenced by immunoSEQ multiplex PCR, and TCRdb holds only the in-frame ones, with some missing. The table shows more than 130,000 clones, with 60% to 85% occurring only once. Material: PBMCs. The receptors here all came from a male donor in good health and CMV-seronegative. CDR3s include the opening cysteine and the closing phenylalanine or tryptophan. D genes are given only for firm matches. Clone size, where shown, is once, few, many, or a class for clones that have expanded.

d_call j_call v_call clone_size cdr3_nt cdr3_aa
. TRBJ2-3 TRBV27 once TGTGCCAGCAGTTTGGGGTATGGGACAACTAGCACAGATACGCAGTATTTT CASSLGYGTTSTDTQYF
. TRBJ1-6 TRBV6-5 . TGTGCCAGCAGTGGACTTCTCGTAGGTTCACCCCTCCACTTT CASSGLLVGSPLHF
. TRBJ2-7 TRBV7-9 . TGTGCCAGCAGCTCCGACTTCTACGAGCAGTACTTC CASSSDFYEQYF
TRBD2 TRBJ2-1 TRBV2 . TGTGCCAGCAGTGTAGCGGGGGCGGTGTACAATGAGCAGTTCTTC CASSVAGAVYNEQFF
. TRBJ2-2 TRBV6-6 few TGTGCCAGCAGTTACGGGGCGGGACGGAACACCGGGGAGCTGTTTTTT CASSYGAGRNTGELFF
TRBD2 TRBJ2-6 TRBV19 . TGTGCCAGTACACCAGCGGGGGGGTTCTCTGGGGCCAACGTCCTGACTTTC CASTPAGGFSGANVLTF
. TRBJ2-7 TRBV29-1 . TGCAGCGTTTCACGGGACACATCCTACGAGCAGTACTTC CSVSRDTSYEQYF
. TRBJ1-2 TRBV27 once TGTGCCAGCAGTCCCTACCTCGGTGCAGGTTATGGCTACACCTTC CASSPYLGAGYGYTF
. TRBJ1-2 TRBV9 . TGTGCCAGCAGCTCGTCTGGGAGGGTTAACTATGGCTACACCTTC CASSSSGRVNYGYTF
. TRBJ1-5 TRBV12-5 few TGTGCTAGTGGTCATCAGGTAAATCAGCCCCAGCATTTT CASGHQVNQPQHF
TRBD2 TRBJ2-1 TRBV7-3 . TGTGCCAGCAGCCCAATAGGACTAGCGGGAGATATCTATGAGCAGTTCTTC CASSPIGLAGDIYEQFF
. TRBJ1-1 TRBV19 . TGTGCCAGTAGTATAGATTTGGGACAATTTATGAACACTGAAGCTTTCTTT CASSIDLGQFMNTEAFF
TRBD2 TRBJ2-3 TRBV4-1 . TGCGCCAGCAGCGGTCCAGCGGGGTATAGCACAGATACGCAGTATTTT CASSGPAGYSTDTQYF
TRBD2 TRBJ2-1 TRBV5-1 . TGCGCCAGCAGCTTGGCCGTGTCGGGAGGGCGGATCAATGAGCAGTTCTTC CASSLAVSGGRINEQFF
TRBD2 TRBJ2-3 TRBV4-3 . TGCGCCAGCAGCCTCGGGACCGGGGGGGGCACAGATACGCAGTATTTT CASSLGTGGGTDTQYF
TRBD2 TRBJ2-3 TRBV4-1 . TGCGCCAGCAGCACTCCCCCGGGGACTAGCGGGAGTCGTGAGGATACGCAGTATTTT CASSTPPGTSGSREDTQYF
. TRBJ2-7 TRBV12-1 . . CASSFAAGAVYEQYF
. TRBJ1-5 TRBV2 once TGTGCCAGCAGTGGACAGCCTAGCAATCAGCCCCAGCATTTT CASSGQPSNQPQHF
. TRBJ1-2 TRBV29-1 . TGCAGCGCGTACGGGGAAGGCTACACCTTC CSAYGEGYTF
. TRBJ1-1 TRBV28 once TGTGCCAGTCTCTCGGTGAACACTGAAGCTTTCTTT CASLSVNTEAFF
TRBD1 TRBJ1-2 TRBV7-9 . TGTGCCAGCAGCTCACCGGGACAGAACGGCTACACCTTC CASSSPGQNGYTF
. TRBJ2-1 TRBV27 . TGTGCCAGCAGTCCTCCAGCGGTCTACAATGAGCAGTTCTTC CASSPPAVYNEQFF
TRBD1 TRBJ2-3 TRBV4-1 . TGCGCCAGCAGCCATGAGGGACAGGGGGCCCCAGATACGCAGTATTTT CASSHEGQGAPDTQYF
TRBD1 TRBJ1-3 TRBV6-1 . TGTGCCAGCAGTGGCGCCGGGACAGCCTCTGGAAACACCATATATTTT CASSGAGTASGNTIYF
. TRBJ1-5 TRBV23-1 once TGCGCCAGCAGTCAACGGAGCCCCTGCGGCAATCAGCCCCAGCATTTT CASSQRSPCGNQPQHF
. TRBJ2-1 TRBV19 . TGTGCCAGTAGCCCTTCCGGGGCCTACAATGAGCAGTTCTTC CASSPSGAYNEQFF
TRBD2 TRBJ2-2 TRBV4-1 few TGCGCCAGCAGCCGACAGCGGGGGGCGAGGACCGGGGAGCTGTTTTTT CASSRQRGARTGELFF
. TRBJ2-5 TRBV5-1 . TGCGCCAGCAGCTTGGAACAGGGAGATGGAGAGACCCAGTACTTC CASSLEQGDGETQYF
TRBD1 TRBJ2-7 TRBV27 . TGTGCCAGCAGTTTATATCCGGGGACAGAATCCTCTTACGAGCAGTACTTC CASSLYPGTESSYEQYF
. TRBJ1-2 TRBV6-5 . TGTGCCAGCAGTTACCCCAGGGGTGGCTACACCTTC CASSYPRGGYTF
TRBD2 TRBJ2-7 TRBV30 . TGTGCCTGGAGTGTACGGAGACTAGCGGGAGACGAGCAGTACTTC CAWSVRRLAGDEQYF
. TRBJ1-1 TRBV9 . TGTGCCAGCAGCGTCCGAGATTACACTGAAGCTTTCTTT CASSVRDYTEAFF
TRBD2 TRBJ2-1 TRBV7-2 . TGTGCCAGCAGCCAACTAGCGGGAAATGTCCTGGGTAATGAGCAGTTCTTC CASSQLAGNVLGNEQFF